Sequencing of this T cell receptor (beta chain) was carried out in a study of Ad26.COV2.S vaccination and SARS-CoV-2 variants. CDR1 is MDHEN and CDR2 is SYDVKM in the germline V gene. Between the trimmed V and J ends, which lost 4 bases and 4 bases, there was a span of 16 bases. The CDR3 length is 16 residues. The table lists this clone with a few counts. Treatment reported: approximately 18 received Ad26.COV2.S at low or high dose, single or two shots; 5 received placebo; per-sample allocation not given. Samples came from day 63 after the first vaccine or placebo injection. Clones were sequenced by immunoSEQ multiplex PCR, and TCRdb holds only the in-frame ones, with some missing. The repertoire holds roughly 300,000 clones, with about 89% as singletons.

The chain recombines TRBV28 with TRBJ1-4; D is perhaps TRBD1 (5 bases). Sequenced material: peripheral blood, taken in a trial of Ad26.COV2.S vaccine versus placebo. This TCR derives from a person between 18 and 65 years old who received the Ad26.COV2.S COVID-19 vaccine or a placebo. The CDR3 bases are TGTGCCAGCAGTTGGGGGAGGGAGGGCATTAATGAAAAACTGTTTTTT. Its protein is CASSWGREGINEKLFF.